Below, 32 T cell receptor beta chains from the same sample are listed, as sequenced in a study of blood T cell repertoires in COVID-19. Assay used: immunoSEQ multiplex PCR; TCRdb lists only in-frame clones, some missing. The profile shows 310,000 or so clones, approximately 91% of them singletons. The sample consisted of peripheral blood. These receptors all come from a woman aged 25 to 39 with COVID-19, enrolled during active disease.

V usage is TRBV28 and J usage is TRBJ2-5; weak D call: TRBD2 (6 bases). V was cut by 7 bases and J by 5 bases, with 17 bases left in between. The germline V gene has CDR1 MDHEN and CDR2 SYDVKM. CDR3 length: 14 residues. DNA for the CDR3: TGTGCCAGCATCGACGTAGCGGACGGGGAGACCCAGTACTTC. Its protein product is CASIDVADGETQYF.

The rearrangement joins TRBV28 to TRBJ1-4; 9 nucleotides align to TRBD1. Trimming cost V 7 bases and J 4 bases; bases outside gene matches: 4. CDR1 is MDHEN and CDR2 is SYDVKM in the germline V gene. The CDR3 is 14 residues long. The CDR3 loop is CASKVDRGNEKLFF. The CDR3, as DNA: TGTGCCAGCAAGGTGGACAGGGGTAATGAAAAACTGTTTTTT.

The V and J genes are TRBV11-3 and TRBJ1-1; weak D call: TRBD1 (5 bases). The CDR3 contains 13 residues. Trimming removed 6 bases from V and 4 bases from J, with 12 bases in between. The germline V gene encodes CDR1 SGHNT and CDR2 YENEEA. In nucleotides, the CDR3 is TGTGCCAGCAGTGCCTATGGGGCCACTGAAGCTTTCTTT. It translates to CASSAYGATEAFF.

Only one count was recorded for this clone. CDR3 residues: CASRPGSSGNIQYF. CDR3 coding DNA: TGTGCCAGCAGGCCAGGGTCTTCGGGAAACATTCAGTACTTC. The rearrangement uses TRBV7-2 and TRBJ2-4, with D perhaps TRBD1 (5 bases). The germline V gene encodes CDR1 SGHTA and CDR2 FQGNSA. Trimming cost V 6 bases and J 6 bases, with 15 bases left between them. The CDR3 runs 14 residues.

The chain joins TRBV2 to TRBJ2-7, with TRBD2 matching over 9 bases. The germline V gene encodes CDR1 SNHLY and CDR2 FYNNEI. The CDR3 runs 13 residues. V lost 6 bases to trimming and J lost 2 bases; unmatched junction nucleotides: 2. For the CDR3, the DNA is TGTGCCAGCAGAGGCGGGAGGGCCTACGAGCAGTACTTC. As protein: CASRGGRAYEQYF.

The chain employs TRBV28 and TRBJ2-7; TRBD2 might be the D (6 bases). Germline V gene data show CDR1 as MDHEN and CDR2 as SYDVKM. The length of the CDR3 is 16 residues. Trimming took 6 bases from V and 2 from J, leaving 20 bases between them. CDR3 DNA sequence: TGTGCCAGCAGCCCGACTCCGGGACTCCACGCCTACGAGCAGTACTTC. It encodes CASSPTPGLHAYEQYF.

This clone turned up a few times. The CDR3 loop is CASSQTGTGGNQPQHF. CDR3 nucleotides: TGTGCCAGTAGTCAAACTGGGACAGGCGGCAATCAGCCCCAGCATTTT. This chain joins TRBV19 and TRBJ1-5, with 8 bases identical to TRBD1. The CDR3 is made up of 16 amino acids. Looked up from germline, CDR1 is LNHDA and CDR2 is SQIVND (reference sequence). V lost 5 bases and J lost 2; bases outside the gene matches: 8.

The rearrangement links TRBV30 to TRBJ1-2, with D possibly being TRBD1 (6 bases). This CDR3 comprises 11 residues. From germline, CDR1 is GTSNPN and CDR2 SVGIG (reference sequence). Trimming removed 5 bases from V and 8 bases from J, with 12 bases in between. The CDR3 DNA reads TGTGCCTGGGGTCGGGGGGGCGGCTACACCTTC. Translated, it gives CAWGRGGGYTF.

The chain joins TRBV21-1 to TRBJ2-7; the tabulated D call, TRBD1, remains unverified against the DNA. TRBV21-1 counts as a pseudogene. The CDR3 is 16 amino acids. CDR3 protein: CASRKNRENRSYEQYF. CDR3 coding DNA: TGTGCCAGCAGGAAAAACAGGGAAAATAGGTCCTACGAGCAGTACTTC.

The rearrangement links TRBV4-2 to TRBJ2-2; 9 bases line up with TRBD1. V was pared by 5 bases and J by 6 bases, with 4 bases of the junction left unmatched. Germline lookup yields CDR1 LGHNA and CDR2 YNFKEQ. The CDR3 is 14 residues long. The CDR3 bases are TGTGCCAGCAGCGGACAGGGGACCTCCGGGGAGCTGTTTTTT. It specifies CASSGQGTSGELFF.

The genes are TRBV5-5 and TRBJ2-7; tentatively, D is TRBD2 (6 bases). The V gene lost 3 bases and the J gene lost 6 bases, with 13 bases spanning the gap. The CDR3 totals 13 residues. Germline values: CDR1 SGHKS, CDR2 YYEKEE (reference sequence). The CDR3 protein is CASSSEGLGEQYF. The DNA of the CDR3 is TGTGCCAGCAGCTCGGAGGGCCTGGGCGAGCAGTACTTC.

As for this clone: An end of the junction does not agree with germline; a read error may underlie this. Other nucleotide sequences in the sample specify the same CDR3. This chain joins TRBV5-1 and TRBJ2-7; 7 nucleotides match TRBD1. In germline, CDR1 is SGHRS, CDR2 YFSETQ. This CDR3 contains 18 residues. As DNA, the CDR3 is TGCGCCAGCAGCTTCCTTGGGCCTAGGACAGGAGTCTCCTACGAGCAGTACTTT. Amino acid sequence: CASSFLGPRTGVSYEQYF.

The genes are TRBV19 and TRBJ2-3; no reliable D call. The V gene's germline CDR1 is LNHDA and CDR2 SQIVND (reference sequence). The CDR3 has 14 residues. Trimming left V 1 base short and J 0 bases short, with 5 bases between. The CDR3 reads CASSIARSTDTQYF. The DNA for the CDR3 is TGTGCCAGTAGTATAGCGCGTAGCACAGATACGCAGTATTTT.

The chain has TRBV9 and TRBJ1-3; 7 nucleotides line up with TRBD1. The germline CDR1 and CDR2 sequences are SGDLS and YYNGEE. There are 12 residues in the CDR3. V was pared by 0 bases and J by 15 bases, with 6 bases of the junction left unmatched. The CDR3 DNA reads TGTGCCAGCAGCGTAGGACAGGGCCGTCGATATTTT. This gives the protein CASSVGQGRRYF.

V is TRBV6-2 or TRBV6-3 and J is TRBJ2-5, with D unclear. Germline assignment: CDR1 MNHEY and CDR2 SVGEGT. V gave up 6 bases and J gave up 9 bases, with 20 bases separating them. The CDR3 loop spans 14 amino acids. CDR3 nucleotide sequence: TGTGCCAGCAGCCTTGACGGAATCGGGTCGGCCCAGTACTTC. As protein: CASSLDGIGSAQYF.

This clone was seen a handful of times. J is TRBJ1-6 and V is TRBV27; possible D gene TRBD1, 6 bases. The CDR3 is 14 residues long. The V gene's germline CDR1 is MNHEY and CDR2 SMNVEV (reference sequence). Trimming removed 7 bases from V and 7 bases from J, with 14 bases in between. The CDR3 sequence is CASKRDRRNSPLHF. The DNA of the CDR3 is TGTGCCAGCAAAAGAGACAGGCGAAATTCACCCCTCCACTTT.

The V gene is TRBV6-5, the J gene TRBJ2-2; D is perhaps TRBD1 (5 bases). V lost 7 bases and J 1 base, leaving 10 bases between the germline ends. Germline CDR1 is MNHEY and CDR2 is SVGAGI. The CDR3 contains 14 residues. In DNA form, the CDR3 reads TGTGCCAGCACCAGGGCGGTGAACACCGGGGAGCTGTTTTTT. Its translation: CASTRAVNTGELFF.

This chain links TRBV28 with TRBJ2-7; 10 nucleotides agree with TRBD2. The CDR3 is made up of 17 amino acids. The V and J ends lost 2 bases and 2 bases, in that order; junction bases with no gene match: 9. Germline lookup yields CDR1 MDHEN and CDR2 SYDVKM. CDR3 DNA sequence: TGTGCCAGCAGTTTAGTTAAGGGACTAGCGATCGCCTACGAGCAGTACTTC. The encoded protein is CASSLVKGLAIAYEQYF.

The chain couples TRBV28 to TRBJ2-7; 9 bases agree with TRBD1. V was clipped by 5 bases and J by 4 bases; unmatched bases: 9. The length of the CDR3 is 15 residues. CDR1 and CDR2 from the germline V gene are MDHEN and SYDVKM. The CDR3 bases are TGTGCCAGCAGTCCCCGGGGGACAGGGAAATACGAGCAGTACTTC. This translates into CASSPRGTGKYEQYF.

The chain combines TRBV29-1 with TRBJ2-1; 8 positions match TRBD2. CDR1 is SQVTM and CDR2 is ANQGSEA in the germline V gene. The J segment lost 5 bases and the V segment lost 2 bases, leaving 8 bases of the junction unmatched. The CDR3 has 15 residues. This chain's CDR3 is CSVEFGELADNEQFF. DNA for the CDR3: TGCAGCGTTGAATTTGGTGAACTAGCGGACAATGAGCAGTTCTTC.

The rearrangement joins TRBV18 to TRBJ2-1, with 7 bases identical to TRBD2. V dropped 0 bases and J dropped 3; count of bases not matched to a gene: 2. CDR1 is KGHSH and CDR2 is LQKENI in the germline V gene. This CDR3 contains 15 residues. CDR3 bases: TGTGCCAGCTCACCACCGGGGGGGGGCTACAATGAGCAGTTCTTC. It is translated as CASSPPGGGYNEQFF.

This clone showed up just a few times. The rearrangement links TRBV25-1 to TRBJ1-3; perhaps TRBD1 as D (6 bases). Germline CDR1 and CDR2: MGHDK and SYGVNS. This CDR3 has 16 residues. Deletions cut 2 bases from V and 0 bases from J, with 11 bases between. The CDR3 is CASSEPPDSSGNTIYF. CDR3 nucleotide sequence: TGTGCCAGCAGTGAACCCCCGGACAGCTCTGGAAACACCATATATTTT.

The chain uses TRBV2 and TRBJ1-5, with D unclear. Germline CDR1 reads SNHLY; CDR2 reads FYNNEI. V was trimmed by 3 bases and J by 0 bases, leaving 6 bases between them. The CDR3 spans 14 residues. CDR3 nucleotide sequence: TGTGCCAGCAGTGAGGGCTATAGCAATCAGCCCCAGCATTTT. Translating it yields CASSEGYSNQPQHF.

The rearrangement joins TRBV6-5 to TRBJ2-1; D may be TRBD1 (6 bases). This CDR3 has 11 amino acids. CDR1 MNHEY and CDR2 SVGAGI come from the germline V gene. The V gene lost 6 bases and the J gene lost 9 bases, with 9 bases spanning the gap. The DNA for the CDR3 is TGTGCCAGCAGACAGGGTATTGAGCAGTTCTTC. Protein sequence: CASRQGIEQFF.

V gene TRBV18 combines with J gene TRBJ2-2, with D possibly matching TRBD2 (5 bases). Trimming took 4 bases from V and 6 from J, leaving 18 bases between them. Germline CDR1 reads KGHSH; CDR2 reads LQKENI. CDR3 length: 16 residues. CDR3 in amino acids: CASSRSSGQEAGELFF. DNA of the CDR3: TGTGCCAGCTCACGGTCGAGCGGCCAGGAGGCCGGGGAGCTGTTTTTT.

V is TRBV18 and J is TRBJ2-7; 7 positions agree with TRBD1. Per the germline V gene, CDR1 is KGHSH and CDR2 is LQKENI. The ends lost 3 bases at V and 0 bases at J; junction bases unmatched: 2. The CDR3 has 14 residues. CDR3 nucleotides: TGTGCCAGCTCACCGAACAGGGGCTCCTACGAGCAGTACTTC. This encodes CASSPNRGSYEQYF.

V is TRBV25-1 and J is TRBJ2-3, with 11 bases aligning to TRBD1. The ends lost 4 bases at V and 4 bases at J; junction bases unmatched: 7. This CDR3 has 16 residues. Germline loops: CDR1 MGHDK, CDR2 SYGVNS. CDR3 region: CASSGVDRGLADTQYF. CDR3 DNA: TGTGCCAGCAGTGGAGTGGACAGGGGGCTTGCAGATACGCAGTATTTT.

The chain carries TRBV4-3 and TRBJ1-6, with D maybe TRBD1 (5 bases). V lost 1 base, J lost 7 bases, and 17 bases lay in between. This CDR3 comprises 17 residues. CDR1 LGHNA and CDR2 YSLEER come from the germline V gene. CDR3 DNA: TGCGCCAGCAGCCAAGGAAGAGGTGGGGGGAGGAATTCACCCCTCCACTTT. Residues: CASSQGRGGGRNSPLHF.

The rearrangement uses TRBV5-1 and TRBJ2-1; possible D gene TRBD2, 6 bases. Per the germline V gene, CDR1 is SGHRS and CDR2 is YFSETQ. The germline V and J ends were trimmed by 3 bases and 6 bases, with 22 bases remaining between them. This CDR3 comprises 17 residues. Written as DNA, the CDR3 is TGCGCCAGCAGCTGGGAGGTTCGACCCGGCGTTGGCAATGAGCAGTTCTTC. Amino acid sequence: CASSWEVRPGVGNEQFF.

This clone was recorded a few times. The rearrangement links TRBV2 to TRBJ1-5, with D possibly matching TRBD1 (6 bases). The CDR3 is 16 residues long. The V gene lost 7 bases and the J gene lost 3 bases, with 19 bases spanning the gap. Germline loops: CDR1 SNHLY, CDR2 FYNNEI. The CDR3 DNA follows: TGTGCCAGCACCGACACGGTCAGGGGTGACAATCAGCCCCAGCATTTT. Its translation is CASTDTVRGDNQPQHF.

This clone was seen a handful of times. The rearrangement joins TRBV12-3 or TRBV12-4 to TRBJ1-1, with 7 bases lining up with TRBD1. Trimming cost V 5 bases and J 5 bases; bases outside gene matches: 5. This CDR3 region has 13 residues. The CDR3 loop reads CASSGRGATEAFF. The CDR3, as DNA: TGTGCCAGCAGTGGCAGGGGGGCGACTGAAGCTTTCTTT.

In its sample, this clone was seen a few times. The rearrangement joins TRBV7-2 to TRBJ2-7, with a possible D match to TRBD2 (8 bases). The CDR3 has 16 amino acids. Looked up from germline, CDR1 is SGHTA and CDR2 is FQGNSA. V gave up 4 bases and J gave up 3 bases, with 19 bases separating them. CDR3 sequence: CASSSLGRGLGYEQYF. In nucleotides, the CDR3 is TGTGCCAGCAGCTCCCTCGGGAGGGGGCTAGGCTACGAGCAGTACTTC.